Detailed here is one T cell receptor beta chain. In this sample, this clonotype turned up many times. It lacks a known antigen. Within one base of it there is no much larger clone, and no base qualities were kept. This entry is derived from a study of T cell repertoires in cytomegalovirus infection (dated by TCRdb to the late 2010s). Context from the whole study: Because public TCR beta signatures pointed to carriage of CMV infection together with the matching HLA type, the HLA type of each donor mattered for the analysis. General study outcomes and caveats: The ex vivo response was dominated by HLA-C-restricted CMV-specific TCR beta clonotypes, which also provided the single most frequent clonotype in two of eight donors. Carriers of CMV infection plus the relevant HLA type were discriminated by the cumulative frequency of public TCR beta family members in the study cohort and in an independent roughly 400-donor cohort.

The germline V end is reduced by 3 bases and the J end by 6 bases; junction bases left unmatched: 9. Reading the germline V gene (reference sequence) gives CDR1 SEHNR and CDR2 FQNEAQ. From its cysteine to its phenylalanine, the CDR3 spans 15 amino acids. The DNA shown is the 45-base CDR3, in frame from base 1. For sequencing, an Illumina HiSeq 1500 was employed. TCRdb reprocessing: public reads trimmed at Q25 with fastp, clones called with MiXCR, in-frame beta chains kept. For every CDR3 protein sequence, its rows merge into one entry that carries the most common genes and DNA. The sample table records approximately 700,000 distinct CDR3 sequences; approximately 34% of these occur just once. The ten most abundant clones make up around 3% of the sample.

The clonotype originates from a human donor in good health (CMV status not recorded). Some clones in this sample may be carry-over from other donors' samples. Sequencing was done on a sample of PBMCs. The sequence joins TRBV7-9 to TRBJ2-7, with 9 bases in between that match TRBD2. For the CDR3, the sequence is CASSLTSGATGEQYF. The bases are TGTGCCAGCAGCTTGACTAGCGGTGCCACGGGCGAGCAGTACTTC.